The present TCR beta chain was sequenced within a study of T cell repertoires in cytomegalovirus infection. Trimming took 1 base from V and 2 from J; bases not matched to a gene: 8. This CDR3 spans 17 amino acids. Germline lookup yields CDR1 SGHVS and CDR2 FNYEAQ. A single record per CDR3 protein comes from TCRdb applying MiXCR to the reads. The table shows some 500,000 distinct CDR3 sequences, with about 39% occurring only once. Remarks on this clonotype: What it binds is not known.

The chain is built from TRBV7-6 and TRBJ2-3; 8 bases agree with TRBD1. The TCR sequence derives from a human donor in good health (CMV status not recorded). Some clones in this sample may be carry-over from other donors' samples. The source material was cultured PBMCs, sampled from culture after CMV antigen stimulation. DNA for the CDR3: TGTGCCAGCAGCTTAGGAGGCCAGGGGGCGTACACAGATACGCAGTATTTT. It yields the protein CASSLGGQGAYTDTQYF.